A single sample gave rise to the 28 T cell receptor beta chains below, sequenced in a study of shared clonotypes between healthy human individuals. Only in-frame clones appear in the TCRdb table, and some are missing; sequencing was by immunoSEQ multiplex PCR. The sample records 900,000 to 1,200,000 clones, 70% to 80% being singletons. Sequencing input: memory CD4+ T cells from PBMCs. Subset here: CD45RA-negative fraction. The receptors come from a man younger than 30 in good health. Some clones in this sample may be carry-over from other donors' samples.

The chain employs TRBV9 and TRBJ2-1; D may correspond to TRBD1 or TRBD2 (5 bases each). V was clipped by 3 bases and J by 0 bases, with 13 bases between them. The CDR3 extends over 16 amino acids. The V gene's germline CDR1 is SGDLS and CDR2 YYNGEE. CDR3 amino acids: CASSANPGLSYNEQFF. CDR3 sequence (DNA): TGTGCCAGCAGCGCAAATCCGGGGCTCTCCTACAATGAGCAGTTCTTC.

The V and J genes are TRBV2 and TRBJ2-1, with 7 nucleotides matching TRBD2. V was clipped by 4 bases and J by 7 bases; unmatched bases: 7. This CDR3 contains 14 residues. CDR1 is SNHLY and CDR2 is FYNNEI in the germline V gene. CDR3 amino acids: CASSGTRGGNEQFF. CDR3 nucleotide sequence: TGTGCCAGCAGTGGGACTAGGGGAGGTAATGAGCAGTTCTTC.

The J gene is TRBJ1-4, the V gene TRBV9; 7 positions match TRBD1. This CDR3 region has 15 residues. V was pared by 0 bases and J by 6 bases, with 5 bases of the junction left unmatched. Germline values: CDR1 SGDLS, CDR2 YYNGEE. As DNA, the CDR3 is TGTGCCAGCAGCGTAGAGGCAGGGGGGGATGAAAAACTGTTTTTT. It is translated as CASSVEAGGDEKLFF.

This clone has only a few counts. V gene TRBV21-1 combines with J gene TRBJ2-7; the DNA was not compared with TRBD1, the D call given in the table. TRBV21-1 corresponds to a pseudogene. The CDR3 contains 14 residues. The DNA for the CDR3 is TGTGCCAGCAGCAAAGGGGCAGTCTCCTACGAGCAGTACTTC. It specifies CASSKGAVSYEQYF.

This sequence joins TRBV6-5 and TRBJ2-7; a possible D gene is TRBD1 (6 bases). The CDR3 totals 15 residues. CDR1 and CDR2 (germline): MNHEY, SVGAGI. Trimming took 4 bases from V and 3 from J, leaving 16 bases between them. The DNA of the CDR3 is TGTGCCAGCAGTTCCACTCCCACAGGGCGCTACGAGCAGTACTTC. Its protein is CASSSTPTGRYEQYF.

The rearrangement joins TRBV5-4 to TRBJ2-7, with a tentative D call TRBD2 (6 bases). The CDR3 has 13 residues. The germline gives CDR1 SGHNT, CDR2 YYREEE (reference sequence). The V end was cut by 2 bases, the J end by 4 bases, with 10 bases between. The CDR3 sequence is CASSLMAGYEQYF. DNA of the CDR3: TGTGCCAGCAGCTTAATGGCGGGATACGAGCAGTACTTC.

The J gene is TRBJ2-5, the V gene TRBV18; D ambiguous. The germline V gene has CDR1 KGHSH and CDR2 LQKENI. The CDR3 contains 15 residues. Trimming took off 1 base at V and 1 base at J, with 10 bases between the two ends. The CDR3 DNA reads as TGTGCCAGCTCACCACAGGCAGTCCGCCAAGAGACCCAGTACTTC. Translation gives CASSPQAVRQETQYF.

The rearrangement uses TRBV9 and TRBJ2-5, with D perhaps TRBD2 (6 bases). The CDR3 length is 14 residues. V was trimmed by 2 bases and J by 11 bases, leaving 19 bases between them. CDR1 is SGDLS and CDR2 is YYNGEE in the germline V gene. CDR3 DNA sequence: TGTGCCAGCAGCGTGTGGGAGGACGGCCGGGGGCAGTACTTC. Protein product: CASSVWEDGRGQYF. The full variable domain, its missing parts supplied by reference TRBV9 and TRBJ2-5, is DSGVTQTPKHLITATGQRVTLRCSPRSGDLSVYWYQQSLDQGLQFLIQYYNGEERAKGNILERFSAQQFPDLHSELNLSSLELGDSALYFCASSVWEDGRGQYFGPGTRLLVL.

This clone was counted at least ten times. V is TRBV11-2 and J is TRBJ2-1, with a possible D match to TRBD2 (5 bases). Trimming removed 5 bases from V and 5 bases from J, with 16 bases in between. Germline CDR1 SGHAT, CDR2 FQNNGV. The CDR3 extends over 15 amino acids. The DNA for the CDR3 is TGTGCCAGCAGCCCCTCGGTGATCGGGGACAATGAGCAGTTCTTC. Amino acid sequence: CASSPSVIGDNEQFF.

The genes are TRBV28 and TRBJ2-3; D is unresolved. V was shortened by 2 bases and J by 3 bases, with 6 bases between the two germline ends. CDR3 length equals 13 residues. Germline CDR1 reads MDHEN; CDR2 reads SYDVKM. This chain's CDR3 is CASSLRTTDTQYF. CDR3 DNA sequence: TGTGCCAGCAGTTTAAGAACGACAGATACGCAGTATTTT.

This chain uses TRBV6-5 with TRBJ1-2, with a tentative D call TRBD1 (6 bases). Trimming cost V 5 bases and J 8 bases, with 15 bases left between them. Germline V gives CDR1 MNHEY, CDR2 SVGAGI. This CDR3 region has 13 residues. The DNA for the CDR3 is TGTGCCAGCAGTGCCACCCCAGGGGACGGCTACACCTTC. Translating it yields CASSATPGDGYTF.

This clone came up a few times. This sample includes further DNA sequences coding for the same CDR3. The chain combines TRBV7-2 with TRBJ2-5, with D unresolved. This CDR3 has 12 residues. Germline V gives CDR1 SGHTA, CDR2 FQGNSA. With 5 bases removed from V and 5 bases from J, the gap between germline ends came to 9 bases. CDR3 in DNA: TGTGCCAGCAGCCTAGGGTTGGAGACCCAGTACTTC. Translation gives CASSLGLETQYF. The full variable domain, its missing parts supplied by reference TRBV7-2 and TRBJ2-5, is GAGVSQSPSNKVTEKGKDVELRCDPISGHTALYWYRQSLGQGLEFLIYFQGNSAPDKSGLPSDRFSAERTGGSVSTLTIQRTQQEDSAVYLCASSLGLETQYFGPGTRLLVL.

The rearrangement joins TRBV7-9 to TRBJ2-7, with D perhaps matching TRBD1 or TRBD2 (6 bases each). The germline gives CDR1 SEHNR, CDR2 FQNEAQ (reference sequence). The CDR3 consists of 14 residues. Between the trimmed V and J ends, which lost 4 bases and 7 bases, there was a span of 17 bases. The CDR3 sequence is CASSSTGAAKEQYF. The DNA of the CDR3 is TGTGCCAGCAGCTCCACGGGGGCCGCTAAAGAGCAGTACTTC.

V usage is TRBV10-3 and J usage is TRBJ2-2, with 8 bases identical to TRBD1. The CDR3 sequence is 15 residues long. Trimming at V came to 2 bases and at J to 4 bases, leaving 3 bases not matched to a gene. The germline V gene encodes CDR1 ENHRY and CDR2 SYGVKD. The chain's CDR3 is CAISEQGAGTGELFF. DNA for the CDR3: TGTGCCATCAGTGAGCAGGGGGCGGGCACCGGGGAGCTGTTTTTT.

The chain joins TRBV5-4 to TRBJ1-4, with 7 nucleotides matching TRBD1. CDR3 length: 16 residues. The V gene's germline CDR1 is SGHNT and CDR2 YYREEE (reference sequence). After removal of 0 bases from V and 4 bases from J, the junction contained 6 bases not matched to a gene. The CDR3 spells CASSLGTGQHNEKLFF. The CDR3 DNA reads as TGTGCCAGCAGCTTGGGAACGGGACAGCATAATGAAAAACTGTTTTTT.

Here the CDR3 reads CASSPRPGTGGSSNTGELFF. Here the CDR3 DNA reads TGTGCCAGTAGTCCGAGGCCCGGGACAGGGGGGTCGTCCAACACCGGGGAGCTGTTTTTT. The genes are TRBV19 and TRBJ2-2, with TRBD1 matching over 11 bases. This CDR3 is 20 amino acids long. CDR1 is LNHDA, CDR2 SQIVND, per germline (reference sequence). V shed 5 bases, J shed 2 bases, and the junction held 16 bases outside the gene matches.

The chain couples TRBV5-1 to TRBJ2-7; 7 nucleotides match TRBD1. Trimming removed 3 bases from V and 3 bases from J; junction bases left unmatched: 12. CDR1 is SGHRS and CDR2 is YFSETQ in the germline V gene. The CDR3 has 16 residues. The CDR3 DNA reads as TGCGCCAGCAGCTCCTCGATGGACAGGAGCCTCTACGAGCAGTACTTC. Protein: CASSSSMDRSLYEQYF. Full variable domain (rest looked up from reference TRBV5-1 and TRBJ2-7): KAGVTQTPRYLIKTRGQQVTLSCSPISGHRSVSWYQQTPGQGLQFLFEYFSETQRNKGNFPGRFSGRQFSNSRSEMNVSTLELGDSALYLCASSSSMDRSLYEQYFGPGTRLTVT.

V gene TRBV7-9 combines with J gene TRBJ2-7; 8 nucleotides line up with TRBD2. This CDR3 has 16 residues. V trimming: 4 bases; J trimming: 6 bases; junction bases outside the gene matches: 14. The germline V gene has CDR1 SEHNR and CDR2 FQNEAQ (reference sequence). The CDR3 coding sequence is TGTGCCAGCAGCTCCGGGCTAGCGGGCGGCAGGGCCGAGCAGTACTTC. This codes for CASSSGLAGGRAEQYF.

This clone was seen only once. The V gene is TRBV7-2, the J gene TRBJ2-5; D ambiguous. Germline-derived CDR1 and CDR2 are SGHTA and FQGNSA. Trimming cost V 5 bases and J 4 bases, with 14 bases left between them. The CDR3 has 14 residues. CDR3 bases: TGTGCCAGCAGCCGAGGACCAACCCTAGAGACCCAGTACTTC. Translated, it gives CASSRGPTLETQYF.

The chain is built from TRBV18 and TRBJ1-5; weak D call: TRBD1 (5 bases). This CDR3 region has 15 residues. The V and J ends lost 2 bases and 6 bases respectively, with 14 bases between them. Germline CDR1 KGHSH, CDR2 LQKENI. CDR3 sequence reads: CASSPLAGSGQPQHF. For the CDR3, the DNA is TGTGCCAGCTCACCATTGGCAGGGAGTGGTCAGCCCCAGCATTTT. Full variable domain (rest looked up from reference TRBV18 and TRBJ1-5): NAGVMQNPRHLVRRRGQEARLRCSPMKGHSHVYWYRQLPEEGLKFMVYLQKENIIDESGMPKERFSAEFPKEGPSILRIQQVVRGDSAAYFCASSPLAGSGQPQHFGDGTRLSIL.

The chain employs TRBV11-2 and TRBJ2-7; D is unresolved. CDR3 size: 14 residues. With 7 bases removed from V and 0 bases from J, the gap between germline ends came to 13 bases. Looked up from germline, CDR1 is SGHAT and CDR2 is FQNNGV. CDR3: CASKSTRSSYEQYF. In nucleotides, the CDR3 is TGTGCCAGCAAATCTACTCGGAGCTCCTACGAGCAGTACTTC.

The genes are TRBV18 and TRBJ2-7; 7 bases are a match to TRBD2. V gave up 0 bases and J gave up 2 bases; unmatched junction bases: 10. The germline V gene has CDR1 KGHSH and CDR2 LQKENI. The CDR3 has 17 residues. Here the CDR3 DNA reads TGTGCCAGCTCACCACCTCGTGGGATACGGGGGGCCTACGAGCAGTACTTC. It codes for CASSPPRGIRGAYEQYF.

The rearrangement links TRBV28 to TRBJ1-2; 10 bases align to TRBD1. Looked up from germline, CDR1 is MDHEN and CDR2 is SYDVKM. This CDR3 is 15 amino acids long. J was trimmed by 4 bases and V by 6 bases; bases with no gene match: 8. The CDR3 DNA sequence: TGTGCCAGCAGCCGTCCGGGACAGGGGACCTATGGCTACACCTTC. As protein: CASSRPGQGTYGYTF.

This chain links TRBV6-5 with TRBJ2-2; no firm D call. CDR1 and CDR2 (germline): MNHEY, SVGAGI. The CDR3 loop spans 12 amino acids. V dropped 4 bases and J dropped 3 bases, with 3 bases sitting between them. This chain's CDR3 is CASSSYTGELFF. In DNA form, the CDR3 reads TGTGCCAGCAGTTCGTACACCGGGGAGCTGTTTTTT.

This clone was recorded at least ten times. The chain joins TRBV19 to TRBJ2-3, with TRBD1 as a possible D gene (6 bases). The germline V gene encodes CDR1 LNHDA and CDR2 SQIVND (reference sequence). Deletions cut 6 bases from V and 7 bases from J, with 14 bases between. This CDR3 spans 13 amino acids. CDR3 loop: CASSAGQPNTQYF. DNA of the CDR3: TGTGCCAGTAGCGCCGGACAGCCGAATACGCAGTATTTT.

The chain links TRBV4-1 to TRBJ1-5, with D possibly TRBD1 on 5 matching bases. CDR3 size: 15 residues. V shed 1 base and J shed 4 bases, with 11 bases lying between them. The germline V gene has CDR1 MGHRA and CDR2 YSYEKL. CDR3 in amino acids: CASSQGLRGNQPQHF. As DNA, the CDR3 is TGCGCCAGCAGCCAAGGTTTGCGGGGGAATCAGCCCCAGCATTTT.

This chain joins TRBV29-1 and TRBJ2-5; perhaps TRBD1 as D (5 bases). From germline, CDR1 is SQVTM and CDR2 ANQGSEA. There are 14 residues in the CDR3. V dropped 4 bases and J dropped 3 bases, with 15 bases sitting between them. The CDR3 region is CSVARVGKKETQYF. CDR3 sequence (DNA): TGCAGCGTTGCCAGGGTCGGTAAGAAAGAGACCCAGTACTTC.

The CDR3 is CASSLTGTGANVLTF. CDR3 nucleotide sequence: TGTGCCAGCAGCCTCACAGGGACTGGGGCCAACGTCCTGACTTTC. The chain is built from TRBV28 and TRBJ2-6; D perhaps matches TRBD1 (6 bases). Per germline, CDR1 MDHEN and CDR2 SYDVKM. V was trimmed by 6 bases and J by 2 bases, leaving 11 bases between them. This CDR3 has 15 amino acids.